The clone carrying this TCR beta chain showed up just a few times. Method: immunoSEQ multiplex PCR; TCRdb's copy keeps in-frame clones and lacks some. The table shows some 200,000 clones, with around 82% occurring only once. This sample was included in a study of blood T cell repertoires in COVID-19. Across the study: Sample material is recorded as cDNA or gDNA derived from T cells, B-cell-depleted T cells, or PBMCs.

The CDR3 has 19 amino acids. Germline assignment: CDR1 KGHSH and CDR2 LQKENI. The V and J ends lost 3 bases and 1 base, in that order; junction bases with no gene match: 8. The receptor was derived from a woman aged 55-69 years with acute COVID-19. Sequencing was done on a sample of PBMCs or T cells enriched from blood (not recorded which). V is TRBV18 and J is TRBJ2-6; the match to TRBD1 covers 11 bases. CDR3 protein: CASSPQTGTGGSGANVLTF. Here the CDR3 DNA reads TGTGCCAGCTCACCTCAGACCGGGACAGGGGGGTCTGGGGCCAACGTCCTGACTTTC.